A single sample is the source of the 22 T cell receptor beta chains below, sequenced in a study of cytomegalovirus exposure and HLA in healthy donors. Libraries were prepared by immunoSEQ multiplex PCR; TCRdb keeps only in-frame clonotypes and omits some of them. This sample yields 130,000 to 150,000 clones, of which almost 90% are seen a single time; 7.9% belongs to the top ten. The source material was PBMCs. These receptors were collected from a woman under 30 in good health and CMV-seropositive.

The chain is built from TRBV30 and TRBJ1-1; D is possibly TRBD1 (6 bases). In germline, CDR1 is GTSNPN, CDR2 SVGIG (reference sequence). V lost 3 bases and J 5 bases, leaving 16 bases between the germline ends. The CDR3 loop spans 14 amino acids. In nucleotides, the CDR3 is TGTGCCTGGAGCCAAAACAGGGATAGAACTGAAGCTTTCTTT. Protein product: CAWSQNRDRTEAFF.

J is TRBJ2-5 and V is TRBV4-2; 9 bases are shared with TRBD2. Trimming took 4 bases from V and 2 from J; bases not matched to a gene: 14. Germline V gene sequence: CDR1 LGHNA, CDR2 YNFKEQ. The CDR3 sequence is 18 residues long. Written as DNA, the CDR3 is TGTGCCAGCAGCCCCCGTACCGGGACTAGCAGGCTACAAGAGACCCAGTACTTC. It specifies CASSPRTGTSRLQETQYF.

The chain joins TRBV11-2 to TRBJ1-3; TRBD1 matches 8 bases. Germline V gene sequence: CDR1 SGHAT, CDR2 FQNNGV. After removal of 1 base from V and 6 bases from J, the junction contained 2 bases not matched to a gene. The CDR3 extends over 14 amino acids. The CDR3 nucleotides read TGTGCCAGCAGCTTAGTACAGGGGGTAAACACCATATATTTT. Amino acids: CASSLVQGVNTIYF. Full variable domain (outside the CDR3, taken from reference TRBV11-2 and TRBJ1-3): EAGVAQSPRYKIIEKRQSVAFWCNPISGHATLYWYQQILGQGPKLLIQFQNNGVVDDSQLPKDRFSAERLKGVDSTLKIQPAKLEDSAVYLCASSLVQGVNTIYFGEGSWLTVV.

This CDR3 reads CASRAYGEQFF. DNA of the CDR3: TGTGCCAGCAGAGCCTACGGTGAGCAGTTCTTC. The rearrangement joins TRBV25-1 to TRBJ2-1; the D is unclear. The V gene lost 6 bases and the J gene lost 9 bases, with 9 bases spanning the gap. The CDR3 totals 11 residues. Germline V lookup: CDR1 MGHDK, CDR2 SYGVNS.

V usage is TRBV2 and J usage is TRBJ2-2; the match to TRBD1 covers 9 bases. Trimming removed 4 bases from V and 6 bases from J; junction bases left unmatched: 3. The CDR3 is made up of 14 amino acids. Germline CDR1 is SNHLY and CDR2 is FYNNEI. The CDR3 loop is CASSADRGAGELFF. CDR3 DNA: TGTGCCAGCAGTGCTGACAGGGGGGCCGGGGAGCTGTTTTTT. Complete variable domain (other parts from reference TRBV2 and TRBJ2-2): EPEVTQTPSHQVTQMGQEVILRCVPISNHLYFYWYRQILGQKVEFLVSFYNNEISEKSEIFDDQFSVERPDGSNFTLKIRSTKLEDSAMYFCASSADRGAGELFFGEGSRLTVL.

The V call is TRBV6-1, the J call TRBJ2-1; D unresolved. The V gene's germline CDR1 is MNHNS and CDR2 SASEGT. Trimming took off 3 bases at V and 0 bases at J, with 9 bases between the two ends. There are 15 residues in the CDR3. CDR3 sequence (DNA): TGTGCCAGCAGTGAGGAAAGGAGCTCCTACAATGAGCAGTTCTTC. Its protein product is CASSEERSSYNEQFF.

The CDR3 sequence is CASSLNSRLDSGNTIYF. The CDR3 DNA sequence: TGTGCCAGCAGTTTAAATTCGAGGTTGGACTCTGGAAACACCATATATTTT. The chain uses TRBV28 and TRBJ1-3; D not resolved. Germline values: CDR1 MDHEN, CDR2 SYDVKM. The CDR3 sequence is 17 residues long. V lost 2 bases and J 0 bases, leaving 14 bases between the germline ends.

The V and J genes are TRBV5-1 and TRBJ2-1; 11 positions match TRBD2. The ends lost 4 bases at V and 7 bases at J; junction bases unmatched: 7. This CDR3 is 15 amino acids long. Germline-derived CDR1 and CDR2 are SGHRS and YFSETQ. CDR3 sequence reads: CASSQLAGERNEQFF. The CDR3, as DNA: TGCGCCAGCAGCCAACTAGCGGGAGAGCGAAATGAGCAGTTCTTC.

The rearrangement uses TRBV5-1 and TRBJ2-2, with 8 nucleotides matching TRBD1. This CDR3 has 15 amino acids. With V trimmed by 1 base and J by 4 bases, 3 bases remained unmatched. Germline-derived CDR1 and CDR2 are SGHRS and YFSETQ. CDR3 nucleotide sequence: TGCGCCAGCAGCTTGAGACAGGGGACCACCGGGGAGCTGTTTTTT. This gives the protein CASSLRQGTTGELFF.

V and J are TRBV28 and TRBJ2-7; perhaps TRBD2 as D (6 bases). Germline assignment: CDR1 MDHEN and CDR2 SYDVKM. The CDR3 contains 14 residues. V dropped 3 bases and J dropped 4 bases, with 13 bases sitting between them. CDR3 nucleotide sequence: TGTGCCAGCAGTTTCGGGGGTGAAGAATACGAGCAGTACTTC. Its translation: CASSFGGEEYEQYF.

The rearrangement joins TRBV2 to TRBJ2-1, with 10 bases aligning to TRBD1. CDR1 and CDR2 from the germline V gene are SNHLY and FYNNEI. The CDR3 is 15 amino acids. Trimming at V came to 5 bases and at J to 4 bases, leaving 5 bases not matched to a gene. CDR3 in amino acids: CASSPGQGPYNEQFF. The DNA for the CDR3 is TGTGCCAGCAGTCCGGGACAGGGGCCTTACAATGAGCAGTTCTTC.

The chain combines TRBV11-2 with TRBJ2-7, with D possibly TRBD1 on 6 matching bases. Trimming shortened V by 2 bases and J by 6 bases, and 20 bases separated the two germline ends. The CDR3 length is 16 residues. Germline assignment: CDR1 SGHAT and CDR2 FQNNGV. The CDR3 sequence: CASSLLFGQRFSEQYF. CDR3 bases: TGTGCCAGCAGCTTACTGTTCGGACAGCGGTTTAGCGAGCAGTACTTC.

This chain connects TRBV5-1 to TRBJ1-1, with 7 positions matching TRBD1. V shed 3 bases and J 1 base; nucleotides not matched to a gene: 6. The CDR3 consists of 15 residues. Germline V gene sequence: CDR1 SGHRS, CDR2 YFSETQ. The CDR3 bases are TGCGCCAGCAGCTGGACGGGACAGAAGAACACTGAAGCTTTCTTT. As protein: CASSWTGQKNTEAFF.

The CDR3 nucleotides are TGTGCCAGCAGCTTGCCAGGGGGTTACGACGAGCAGTACTTC. It specifies CASSLPGGYDEQYF. This chain uses TRBV11-2 with TRBJ2-7; 7 nucleotides agree with TRBD1. The CDR3 has 14 amino acids. J lost 5 bases, V lost 3 bases, and 7 bases had no gene match. Germline lookup yields CDR1 SGHAT and CDR2 FQNNGV.

V gene TRBV5-1 combines with J gene TRBJ1-1; 7 bases are shared with TRBD1. From germline, CDR1 is SGHRS and CDR2 YFSETQ. The CDR3 is 13 amino acids. The J segment lost 5 bases and the V segment lost 4 bases, leaving 5 bases of the junction unmatched. The CDR3 loop reads CASSLGQTTEAFF. The CDR3 DNA follows: TGCGCCAGCAGCCTGGGACAGACAACTGAAGCTTTCTTT.

The chain recombines TRBV28 with TRBJ2-7, with TRBD2 matching 11 bases. Germline assignment: CDR1 MDHEN and CDR2 SYDVKM. This CDR3 comprises 15 residues. V lost 4 bases and J lost 6; bases outside the gene matches: 8. CDR3 in DNA: TGTGCCAGCAGTTCCGCACTAGCGGGAGTTTCCGAGCAGTACTTC. It specifies CASSSALAGVSEQYF. Filled out from reference TRBV28 and TRBJ2-7, the complete variable domain reads DVKVTQSSRYLVKRTGEKVFLECVQDMDHENMFWYRQDPGLGLRLIYFSYDVKMKEKGDIPEGYSVSREKKERFSLILESASTNQTSMYLCASSSALAGVSEQYFGPGTRLTVT.

The chain joins TRBV30 to TRBJ1-3, with 8 bases aligning to TRBD1. Germline assignment: CDR1 GTSNPN and CDR2 SVGIG (reference sequence). The J segment lost 4 bases and the V segment lost 5 bases, leaving 4 bases of the junction unmatched. CDR3 length: 13 amino acids. Here the CDR3 reads CAWGQGGGNTIYF. Written as DNA, the CDR3 is TGTGCCTGGGGACAGGGTGGAGGAAACACCATATATTTT.

This clone was detected only once. The rearrangement joins TRBV21-1 to TRBJ2-7; TRBD2 was called by the table and not checked on the DNA. TRBV21-1 is a listed pseudogene. CDR3 length: 11 amino acids. CDR3 sequence: CASSELSEQYF. CDR3 bases: TGTGCCAGCAGCGAACTTAGCGAGCAGTACTTC.

The chain joins TRBV7-8 to TRBJ2-1, with a tentative D call TRBD1 (5 bases). This CDR3 spans 12 amino acids. V lost 6 bases to trimming and J lost 8 bases, with 11 bases between them. Germline V lookup: CDR1 SGHVS, CDR2 FQNEAQ. The CDR3 DNA reads as TGTGCCAGCAGGCCCCAGGGCGATGAGCAGTTCTTC. Amino acid sequence: CASRPQGDEQFF. The full variable domain, rest sourced from reference TRBV7-8 and TRBJ2-1, is GAGVSQSPRYKVAKRGQDVALRCDPISGHVSLFWYQQALGQGPEFLTYFQNEAQLDKSGLPSDRFFAERPEGSVSTLKIQRTQQEDSAVYLCASRPQGDEQFFGPGTRLTVL.

V and J are TRBV28 and TRBJ2-3; D ambiguous. The V gene lost 1 base and the J gene lost 0 bases, with 8 bases spanning the gap. This CDR3 is built from 15 residues. Germline assignment: CDR1 MDHEN and CDR2 SYDVKM. CDR3 coding DNA: TGTGCCAGCAGTTTATCGCGGTATAGCACAGATACGCAGTATTTT. Translation gives CASSLSRYSTDTQYF.

The chain carries TRBV30 and TRBJ1-2, with D possibly matching TRBD1 (5 bases). The CDR3 spans 13 residues. The germline gives CDR1 GTSNPN, CDR2 SVGIG (reference sequence). The V end lost 4 bases, the J end lost 3 bases, and 12 bases lay between the germline ends. The CDR3 DNA is TGTGCCTGGACTGCAGGACAAGACTATGGCTACACCTTC. Translating it yields CAWTAGQDYGYTF. The complete variable domain, with remaining parts taken from reference TRBV30 and TRBJ1-2, reads SQTIHQWPATLVQPVGSPLSLECTVEGTSNPNLYWYRQAAGRGLQLLFYSVGIGQISSEVPQNLSASRPQDRQFILSSKKLLLSDSGFYLCAWTAGQDYGYTFGSGTRLTVV.

J is TRBJ1-1 and V is TRBV7-2, with D maybe TRBD1 (6 bases). The V and J ends lost 5 bases and 11 bases respectively, with 18 bases between them. The CDR3 extends over 13 amino acids. Looked up from germline, CDR1 is SGHTA and CDR2 is FQGNSA. The CDR3 spells CASSLPSITGAFF. The DNA of the CDR3 is TGTGCCAGCAGCCTGCCATCAATTACAGGGGCTTTCTTT.